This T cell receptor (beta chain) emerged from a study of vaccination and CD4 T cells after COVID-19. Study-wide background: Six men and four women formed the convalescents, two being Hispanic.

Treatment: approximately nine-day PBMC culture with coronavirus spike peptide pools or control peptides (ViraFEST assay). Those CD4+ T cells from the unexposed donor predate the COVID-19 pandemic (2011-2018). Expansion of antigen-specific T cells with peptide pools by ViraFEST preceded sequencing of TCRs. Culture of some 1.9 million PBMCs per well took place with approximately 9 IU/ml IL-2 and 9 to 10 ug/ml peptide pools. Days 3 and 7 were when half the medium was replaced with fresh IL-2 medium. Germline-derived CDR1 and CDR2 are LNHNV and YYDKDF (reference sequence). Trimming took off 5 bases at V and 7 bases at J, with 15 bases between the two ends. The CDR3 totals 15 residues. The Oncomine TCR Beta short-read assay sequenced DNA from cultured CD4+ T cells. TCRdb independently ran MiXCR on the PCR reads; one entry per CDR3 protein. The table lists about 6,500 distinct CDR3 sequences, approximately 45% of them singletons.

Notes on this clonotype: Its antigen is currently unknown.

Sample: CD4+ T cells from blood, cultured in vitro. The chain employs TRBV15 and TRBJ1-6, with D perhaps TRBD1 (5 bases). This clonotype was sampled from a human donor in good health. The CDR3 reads CATSFVGPQNSPLHF. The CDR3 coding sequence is TGTGCCACCAGCTTTGTGGGACCGCAAAATTCACCCCTCCACTTT.